This T cell receptor beta chain was recovered during a study of cytomegalovirus exposure and HLA in healthy donors. Primers: 60 Vbeta forward and 13 Jbeta reverse. TCRdb keeps only in-frame clones here, not all; method: immunoSEQ multiplex PCR. Seen here are 160,000 or so clones, approximately 79% observed once, and the top ten hold over 1.3%. Healthy people donating bone marrow made up the donors. Losses at the gene ends were 8 bases for V and 2 bases for J; bases not matched to a gene: 8. Germline CDR1 MNHEY, CDR2 SMNVEV (reference sequence). The CDR3 consists of 14 residues. The specimen sequenced was PBMCs. The chain links TRBV27 to TRBJ1-2; 7 nucleotides match TRBD1. The clonotype comes from a man aged 60 to 75 in good health and CMV-seronegative. CDR3 nucleotides: TGTGCCAGCCGCCAGGGGGAAGGGAACTATGGCTACACCTTC. It encodes CASRQGEGNYGYTF.